This T cell receptor (beta chain) comes out of a study of response to subunit inactivated influenza vaccine. The CDR3 loop spans 16 amino acids. Germline CDR1 SGHRS, CDR2 YFSETQ. The V segment lost 4 bases and the J segment 0 bases; nucleotides outside the gene matches: 5. TCRdb passed the RT-PCR reads through MiXCR, listing each CDR3 protein once. In the table there are 450,000 to 600,000 distinct CDR3 sequences, 6.5% to 8% of which are singletons. The source was PBMCs from blood, collected less than 30 months after vaccination. The chain couples TRBV5-1 to TRBJ2-1; 9 bases are a match to TRBD2. The TCR sequence derives from a man between 50 and 75 years old who received an inactivated influenza vaccine. The CDR3 here is CASSLPSGTSYNEQFF. In DNA, the CDR3 is TGCGCCAGCAGCCTTCCTAGCGGGACCTCCTACAATGAGCAGTTCTTC.